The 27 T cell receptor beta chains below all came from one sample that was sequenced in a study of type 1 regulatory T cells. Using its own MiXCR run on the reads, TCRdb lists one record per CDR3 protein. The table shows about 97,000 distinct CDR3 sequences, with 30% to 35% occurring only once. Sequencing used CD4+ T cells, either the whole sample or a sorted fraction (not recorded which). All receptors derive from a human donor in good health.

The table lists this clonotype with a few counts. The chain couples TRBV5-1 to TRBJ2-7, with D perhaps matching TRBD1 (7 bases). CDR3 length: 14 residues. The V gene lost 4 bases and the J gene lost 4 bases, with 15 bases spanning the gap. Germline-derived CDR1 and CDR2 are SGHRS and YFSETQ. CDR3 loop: CASSPRDSSYEQYF. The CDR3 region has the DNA TGCGCCAGCAGCCCGCGGGACAGTTCATACGAGCAGTACTTC.

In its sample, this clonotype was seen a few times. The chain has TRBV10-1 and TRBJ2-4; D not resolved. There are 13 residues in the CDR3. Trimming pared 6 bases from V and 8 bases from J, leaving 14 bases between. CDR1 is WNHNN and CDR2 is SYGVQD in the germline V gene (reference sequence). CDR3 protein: CASSPERRDIQYF. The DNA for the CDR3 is TGCGCCAGCAGCCCGGAACGTAGGGACATTCAGTACTTC.

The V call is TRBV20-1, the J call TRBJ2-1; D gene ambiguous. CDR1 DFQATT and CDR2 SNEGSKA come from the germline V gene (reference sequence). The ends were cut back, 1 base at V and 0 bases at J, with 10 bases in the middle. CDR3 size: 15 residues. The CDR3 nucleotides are TGCAGTGCTAGAGCGGGTTTTAGCTCCTACAATGAGCAGTTCTTC. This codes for CSARAGFSSYNEQFF.

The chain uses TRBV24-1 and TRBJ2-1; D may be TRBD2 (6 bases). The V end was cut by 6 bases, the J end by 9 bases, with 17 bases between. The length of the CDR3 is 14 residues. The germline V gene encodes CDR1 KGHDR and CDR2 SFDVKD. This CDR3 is CATSSRYGGLEQFF. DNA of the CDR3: TGTGCCACCAGTTCCCGCTACGGGGGACTTGAGCAGTTCTTC.

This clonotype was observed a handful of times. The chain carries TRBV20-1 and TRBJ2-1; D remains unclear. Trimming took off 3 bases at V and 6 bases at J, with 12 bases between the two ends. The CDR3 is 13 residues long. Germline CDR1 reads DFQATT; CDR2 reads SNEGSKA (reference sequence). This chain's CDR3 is CSASQTVPNEQFF. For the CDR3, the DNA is TGCAGTGCTAGTCAGACGGTACCCAATGAGCAGTTCTTC.

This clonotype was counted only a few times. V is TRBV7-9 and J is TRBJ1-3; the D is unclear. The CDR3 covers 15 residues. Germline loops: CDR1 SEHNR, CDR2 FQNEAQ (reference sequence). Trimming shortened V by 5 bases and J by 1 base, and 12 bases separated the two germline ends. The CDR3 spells CASSPPFRSGNTIYF. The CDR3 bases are TGTGCCAGCAGCCCCCCCTTTAGGTCTGGAAACACCATATATTTT. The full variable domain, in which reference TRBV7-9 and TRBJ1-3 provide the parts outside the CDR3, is DTGVSQNPRHKITKRGQNVTFRCDPISEHNRLYWYRQTLGQGPEFLTYFQNEAQLEKSRLLSDRFSAERPKGSFSTLEIQRTEQGDSAMYLCASSPPFRSGNTIYFGEGSWLTVV.

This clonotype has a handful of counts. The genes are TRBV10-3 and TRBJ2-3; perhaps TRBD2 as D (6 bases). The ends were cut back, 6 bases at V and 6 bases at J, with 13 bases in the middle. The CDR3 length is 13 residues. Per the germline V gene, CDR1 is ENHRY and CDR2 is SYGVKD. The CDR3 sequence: CAIRGGVTDTQYF. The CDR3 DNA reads TGTGCCATCAGGGGAGGCGTCACCGATACGCAGTATTTT.

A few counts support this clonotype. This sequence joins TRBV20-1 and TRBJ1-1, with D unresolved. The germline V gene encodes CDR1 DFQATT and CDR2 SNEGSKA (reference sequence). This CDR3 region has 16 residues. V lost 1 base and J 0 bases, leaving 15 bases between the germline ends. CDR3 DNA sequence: TGCAGTGCTAGAGGAGTGGAAGTTTACCTGAACACTGAAGCTTTCTTT. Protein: CSARGVEVYLNTEAFF.

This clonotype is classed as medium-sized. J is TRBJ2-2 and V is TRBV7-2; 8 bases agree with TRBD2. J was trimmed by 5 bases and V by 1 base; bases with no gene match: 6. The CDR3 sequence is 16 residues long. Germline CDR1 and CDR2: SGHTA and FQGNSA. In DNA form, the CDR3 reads TGTGCCAGCAGCTTAGAGGCGACTAGCGTTACCGGGGAGCTGTTTTTT. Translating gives CASSLEATSVTGELFF.

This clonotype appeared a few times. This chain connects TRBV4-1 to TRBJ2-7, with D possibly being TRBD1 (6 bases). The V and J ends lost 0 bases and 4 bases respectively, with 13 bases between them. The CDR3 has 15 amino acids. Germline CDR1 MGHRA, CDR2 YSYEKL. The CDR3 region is CASSQDETGLYEQYF. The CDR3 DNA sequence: TGCGCCAGCAGCCAAGATGAGACAGGCCTATACGAGCAGTACTTC.

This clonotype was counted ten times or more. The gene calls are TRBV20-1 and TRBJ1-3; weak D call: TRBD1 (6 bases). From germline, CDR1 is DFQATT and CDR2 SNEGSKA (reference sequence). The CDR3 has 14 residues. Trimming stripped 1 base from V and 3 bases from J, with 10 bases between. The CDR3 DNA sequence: TGCAGTGCTAGAGCCCAGGGGTTTGGAAACACCATATATTTT. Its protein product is CSARAQGFGNTIYF.

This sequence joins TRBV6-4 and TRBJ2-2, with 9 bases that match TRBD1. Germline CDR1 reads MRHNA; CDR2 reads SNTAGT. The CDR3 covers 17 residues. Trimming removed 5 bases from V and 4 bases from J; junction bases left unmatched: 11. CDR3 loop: CASSKTGTGTLTGELFF. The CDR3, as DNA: TGTGCCAGCAGTAAGACCGGGACAGGGACGCTCACCGGGGAGCTGTTTTTT.

The CDR3 here is CASSPRGRETQYF. The CDR3 DNA reads as TGTGCCAGCAGCCCACGGGGGCGGGAGACCCAGTACTTC. The chain links TRBV3-1 to TRBJ2-5; D may match TRBD1 or TRBD2 (6 bases each). Trimming took 4 bases from V and 5 from J, leaving 11 bases between them. The CDR3 runs to 13 residues. Germline values: CDR1 LGHDT, CDR2 YNNKEL (reference sequence).

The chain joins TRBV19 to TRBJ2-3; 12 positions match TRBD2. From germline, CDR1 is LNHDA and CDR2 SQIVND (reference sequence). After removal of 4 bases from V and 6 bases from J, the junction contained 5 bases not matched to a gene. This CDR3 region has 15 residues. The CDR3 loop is CASSTTSGSPDTQYF. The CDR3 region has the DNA TGTGCCAGTAGTACGACTAGCGGGAGCCCCGATACGCAGTATTTT.

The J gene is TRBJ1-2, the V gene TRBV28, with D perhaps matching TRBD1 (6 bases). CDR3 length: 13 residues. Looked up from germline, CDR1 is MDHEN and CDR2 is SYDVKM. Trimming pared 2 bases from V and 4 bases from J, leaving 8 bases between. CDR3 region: CASSLAGAYGYTF. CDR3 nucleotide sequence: TGTGCCAGCAGTTTAGCAGGGGCCTATGGCTACACCTTC.

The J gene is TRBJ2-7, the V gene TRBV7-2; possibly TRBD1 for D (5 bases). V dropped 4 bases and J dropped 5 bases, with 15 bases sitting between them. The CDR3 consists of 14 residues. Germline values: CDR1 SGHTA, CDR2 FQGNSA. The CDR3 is CASSSWAGPNEQYF. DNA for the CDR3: TGTGCCAGCAGCTCCTGGGCAGGGCCGAACGAGCAGTACTTC.

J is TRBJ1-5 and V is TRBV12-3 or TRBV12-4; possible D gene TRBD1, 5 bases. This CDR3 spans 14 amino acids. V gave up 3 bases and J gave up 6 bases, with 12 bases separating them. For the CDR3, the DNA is TGTGCCAGCAGTTTCTCTGGGGGGGGTCAGCCCCAGCATTTT. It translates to CASSFSGGGQPQHF.

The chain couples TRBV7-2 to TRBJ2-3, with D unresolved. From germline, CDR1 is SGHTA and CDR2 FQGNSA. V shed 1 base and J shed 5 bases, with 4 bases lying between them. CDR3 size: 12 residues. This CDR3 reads CASSLVVDTQYF. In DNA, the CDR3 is TGTGCCAGCAGCTTAGTGGTAGATACGCAGTATTTT.

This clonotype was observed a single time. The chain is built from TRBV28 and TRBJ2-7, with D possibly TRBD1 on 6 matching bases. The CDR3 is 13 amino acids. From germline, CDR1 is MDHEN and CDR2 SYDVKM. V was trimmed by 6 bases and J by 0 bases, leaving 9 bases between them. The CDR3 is CASRQGNSYEQYF. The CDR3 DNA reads TGTGCCAGCAGACAGGGCAACTCCTACGAGCAGTACTTC.

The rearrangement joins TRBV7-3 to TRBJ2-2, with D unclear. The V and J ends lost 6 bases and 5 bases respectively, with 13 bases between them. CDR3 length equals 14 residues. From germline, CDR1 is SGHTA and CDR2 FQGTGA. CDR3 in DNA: TGTGCCAGCAGTCAGGAGAGGAGTACCGGGGAGCTGTTTTTT. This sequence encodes CASSQERSTGELFF.

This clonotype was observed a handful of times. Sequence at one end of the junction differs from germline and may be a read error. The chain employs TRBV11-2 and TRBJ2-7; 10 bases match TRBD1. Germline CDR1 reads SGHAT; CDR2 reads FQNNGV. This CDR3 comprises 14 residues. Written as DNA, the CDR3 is TGTGCCAGCAGCTTAGGTGCCCCGGGACAGGGGTTCCACTTC. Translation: CASSLGAPGQGFHF.

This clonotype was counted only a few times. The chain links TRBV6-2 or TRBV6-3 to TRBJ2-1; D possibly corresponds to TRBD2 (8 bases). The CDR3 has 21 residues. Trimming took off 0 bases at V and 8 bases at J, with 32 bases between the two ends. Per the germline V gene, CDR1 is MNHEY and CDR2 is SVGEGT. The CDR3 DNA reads TGTGCCAGCAGTTACTCCCTGGACAGGCAAAAGCGGGAGACCTTGTGGGATGAGCAGTTCTTC. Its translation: CASSYSLDRQKRETLWDEQFF.

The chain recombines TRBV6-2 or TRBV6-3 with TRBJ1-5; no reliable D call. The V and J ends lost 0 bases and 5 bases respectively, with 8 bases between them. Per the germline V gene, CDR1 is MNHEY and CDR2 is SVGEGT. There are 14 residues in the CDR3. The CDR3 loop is CASSYSAGHQPQHF. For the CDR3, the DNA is TGTGCCAGCAGTTACTCGGCAGGCCATCAGCCCCAGCATTTT.

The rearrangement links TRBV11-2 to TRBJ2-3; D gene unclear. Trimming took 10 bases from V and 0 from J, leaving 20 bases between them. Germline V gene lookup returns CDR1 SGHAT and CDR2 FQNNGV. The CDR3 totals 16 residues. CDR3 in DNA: TGTGCCATCCGATCTTCACGGTCCCTCAGCACAGATACGCAGTATTTT. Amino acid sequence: CAIRSSRSLSTDTQYF.

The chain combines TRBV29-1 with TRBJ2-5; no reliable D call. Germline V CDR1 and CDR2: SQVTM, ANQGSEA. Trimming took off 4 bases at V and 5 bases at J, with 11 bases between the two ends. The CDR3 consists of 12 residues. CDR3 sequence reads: CSVAGGDETQYF. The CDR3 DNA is TGCAGCGTTGCCGGCGGAGATGAGACCCAGTACTTC.

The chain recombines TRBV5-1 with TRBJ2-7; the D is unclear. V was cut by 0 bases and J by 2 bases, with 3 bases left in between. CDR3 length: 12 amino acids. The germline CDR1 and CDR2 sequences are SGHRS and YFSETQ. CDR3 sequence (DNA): TGCGCCAGCAGCTTGGGGGCCTACGAGCAGTACTTC. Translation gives CASSLGAYEQYF.

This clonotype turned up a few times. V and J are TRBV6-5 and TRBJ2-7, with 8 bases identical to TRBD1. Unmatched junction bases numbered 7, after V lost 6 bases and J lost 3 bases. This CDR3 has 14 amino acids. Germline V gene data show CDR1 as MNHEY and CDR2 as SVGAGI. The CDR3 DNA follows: TGTGCCAGCAGCCGTGGACAGGGATTCTACGAGCAGTACTTC. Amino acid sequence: CASSRGQGFYEQYF.